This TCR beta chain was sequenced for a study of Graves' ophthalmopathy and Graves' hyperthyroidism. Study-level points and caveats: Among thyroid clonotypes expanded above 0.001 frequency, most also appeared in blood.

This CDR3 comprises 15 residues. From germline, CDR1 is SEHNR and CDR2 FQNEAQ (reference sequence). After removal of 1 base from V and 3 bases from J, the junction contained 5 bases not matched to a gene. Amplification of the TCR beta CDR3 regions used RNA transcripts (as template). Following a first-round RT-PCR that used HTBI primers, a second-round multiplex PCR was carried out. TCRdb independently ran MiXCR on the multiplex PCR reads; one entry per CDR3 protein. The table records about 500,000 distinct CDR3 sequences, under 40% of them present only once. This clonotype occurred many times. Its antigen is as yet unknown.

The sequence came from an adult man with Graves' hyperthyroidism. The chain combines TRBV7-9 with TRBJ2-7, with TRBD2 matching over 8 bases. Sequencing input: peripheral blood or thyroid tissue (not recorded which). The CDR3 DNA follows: TGTGCCAGCAGCTTAGGGAGCGGGGGACTCTACGAGCAGTACTTC. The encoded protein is CASSLGSGGLYEQYF. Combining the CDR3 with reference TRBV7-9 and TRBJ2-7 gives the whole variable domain DTGVSQNPRHKITKRGQNVTFRCDPISEHNRLYWYRQTLGQGPEFLTYFQNEAQLEKSRLLSDRFSAERPKGSFSTLEIQRTEQGDSAMYLCASSLGSGGLYEQYFGPGTRLTVT.